The source of this T cell receptor beta chain is a study of cytomegalovirus exposure and HLA in healthy donors. The study, taken as a whole, reports: Analyzed later, most CMV-associated TCR beta chains appeared HLA-restricted. An analysis done earlier found most TCR beta V segments productive about 87% or about 30% of the time. When the data were analyzed later, several of the most significant clusters appeared to be linked to common viral pathogens.

Though probably carrying unrecorded immune exposures, donors were nominally healthy at sampling. In the PCR, 60 Vbeta and 13 Jbeta primers were used. Produced via immunoSEQ multiplex PCR; TCRdb's table is partial and in-frame only. The sample carries about 120,000 clones, about four fifths recorded once. As concerns this clone: What it binds is unknown.

The length of the CDR3 is 15 residues. From germline, CDR1 is LNHDA and CDR2 SQIVND (reference sequence). With 0 bases removed from V and 0 bases from J, the gap between germline ends came to 3 bases. The sequence derives from a man aged 25 to 45 in good health and CMV-seropositive. J is TRBJ2-6 and V is TRBV19; unclear D gene. The sequenced sample was PBMCs. This chain's CDR3 is CASSIEYSGANVLTF. Here the CDR3 DNA reads TGTGCCAGTAGTATAGAGTACTCTGGGGCCAACGTCCTGACTTTC.